Following are 26 T cell receptor beta chains from one sample sequenced in a study of cytomegalovirus exposure and HLA in healthy donors. Method: immunoSEQ multiplex PCR; TCRdb's copy keeps in-frame clones and lacks some. The sample holds more than 95,000 clones, about 91% seen once. The source material was PBMCs. The receptor source for this set is a woman aged 18-30 years in good health and CMV-seronegative.

V and J are TRBV7-8 and TRBJ1-2; D is perhaps TRBD1 (5 bases). V was pared by 3 bases and J by 5 bases, with 7 bases between. This CDR3 comprises 12 residues. The V gene's germline CDR1 is SGHVS and CDR2 FQNEAQ. The CDR3 sequence: CASSLGGYGYTF. CDR3 in DNA: TGTGCCAGCAGCTTGGGGGGATATGGCTACACCTTC.

V gene TRBV30 combines with J gene TRBJ2-1; 12 positions match TRBD2. V lost 5 bases and J lost 7; bases outside the gene matches: 9. CDR3 length: 15 amino acids. Germline CDR1 reads GTSNPN; CDR2 reads SVGIG (reference sequence). CDR3 residues: CAWGYLAGGPNEQFF. CDR3 DNA sequence: TGTGCCTGGGGCTATCTAGCGGGGGGGCCTAATGAGCAGTTCTTC. The full variable domain, in which reference TRBV30 and TRBJ2-1 provide the parts outside the CDR3, is SQTIHQWPATLVQPVGSPLSLECTVEGTSNPNLYWYRQAAGRGLQLLFYSVGIGQISSEVPQNLSASRPQDRQFILSSKKLLLSDSGFYLCAWGYLAGGPNEQFFGPGTRLTVL.

The gene calls are TRBV6-6 and TRBJ1-2, with 10 positions matching TRBD1. V dropped 6 bases and J dropped 8; count of bases not matched to a gene: 9. Germline V gives CDR1 MNHNY, CDR2 SVGAGI (reference sequence). CDR3 size: 14 residues. The CDR3 here is CASSQTGGFHGYTF. The CDR3 nucleotides read TGTGCCAGCAGCCAGACAGGGGGCTTTCACGGCTACACCTTC.

The V call is TRBV7-9, the J call TRBJ1-5; unclear D gene. With 5 bases removed from V and 5 bases from J, the gap between germline ends came to 10 bases. The CDR3 is made up of 13 amino acids. CDR1 is SEHNR and CDR2 is FQNEAQ in the germline V gene (reference sequence). The CDR3 protein is CASSLGSYQPQHF. CDR3 coding DNA: TGTGCCAGCAGCCTTGGGAGTTATCAGCCCCAGCATTTT.

Written as DNA, the CDR3 is TGCAGTGCTCAAGGGGAACAGCCCCAGCATTTT. Protein product: CSAQGEQPQHF. The chain links TRBV20-1 to TRBJ1-5, with a possible D match to TRBD1 (5 bases). Trimming took off 5 bases at V and 7 bases at J, with 9 bases between the two ends. The CDR3 runs to 11 residues. Germline loops: CDR1 DFQATT, CDR2 SNEGSKA (reference sequence).

This chain uses TRBV2 with TRBJ2-7; TRBD1 matches 7 bases. Germline V gives CDR1 SNHLY, CDR2 FYNNEI. Trimming cost V 6 bases and J 5 bases; bases outside gene matches: 13. The CDR3 runs to 15 residues. The CDR3 bases are TGTGCCAGCAGCCCCCTGGGAAGGGGGCCCGACGAGCAGTACTTC. As protein: CASSPLGRGPDEQYF.

This sequence joins TRBV7-7 and TRBJ2-1, with 7 nucleotides matching TRBD2. CDR3 length equals 14 residues. With 1 base clipped from V and 10 bases from J, the junction kept 7 bases outside the gene matches. Germline V CDR1 and CDR2: SSHAT, FNYEAQ (reference sequence). Here the CDR3 DNA reads TGTGCCAGCAGCTTAGACGGCGGGGGAAGCGAGCAGTTCTTC. Its translation is CASSLDGGGSEQFF.

The chain employs TRBV7-9 and TRBJ2-2; perhaps TRBD1 as D (6 bases). V dropped 5 bases and J dropped 0 bases, with 19 bases sitting between them. The CDR3 runs to 18 residues. Germline V gives CDR1 SEHNR, CDR2 FQNEAQ (reference sequence). The CDR3 reads CASSVPPTGQANTGELFF. For the CDR3, the DNA is TGTGCCAGCAGCGTACCCCCAACGGGACAAGCGAACACCGGGGAGCTGTTTTTT.

The chain has TRBV10-3 and TRBJ2-1, with 11 bases aligning to TRBD2. V was pared by 6 bases and J by 4 bases, with 14 bases of the junction left unmatched. Germline V gene data show CDR1 as ENHRY and CDR2 as SYGVKD. The CDR3 spans 18 residues. CDR3 DNA: TGTGCCATCAGCTCCGGGACTAGCGGCTCTGTGGCTTACAATGAGCAGTTCTTC. Translated: CAISSGTSGSVAYNEQFF.

The chain combines TRBV27 with TRBJ2-3; 10 positions match TRBD2. CDR1 is MNHEY and CDR2 is SMNVEV in the germline V gene (reference sequence). V was pared by 3 bases and J by 8 bases, with 5 bases of the junction left unmatched. The CDR3 runs to 14 residues. The CDR3 DNA follows: TGTGCCAGCAGTTTCCTAGCGGGAGCGGGTACGCAGTATTTT. Translation: CASSFLAGAGTQYF.

The rearrangement links TRBV28 to TRBJ1-5; D may be TRBD1 (6 bases). Germline CDR1 reads MDHEN; CDR2 reads SYDVKM. The CDR3 runs 16 residues. Trimming left V 4 bases short and J 0 bases short, with 13 bases between. The CDR3 loop is CASSSSSGASNQPQHF. The CDR3 DNA reads TGTGCCAGCAGTTCATCATCAGGGGCTAGCAATCAGCCCCAGCATTTT.

The CDR3 sequence is CASSKGLADSSYEQYF. Here the CDR3 DNA reads TGTGCCAGCAGCAAGGGACTAGCGGACAGCTCCTACGAGCAGTACTTC. The J gene is TRBJ2-7, the V gene TRBV9; 11 nucleotides line up with TRBD2. The V segment lost 4 bases and the J segment 0 bases; nucleotides outside the gene matches: 6. Germline values: CDR1 SGDLS, CDR2 YYNGEE. This CDR3 is built from 16 residues.

The rearrangement joins TRBV9 to TRBJ2-7; unclear D gene. Germline assignment: CDR1 SGDLS and CDR2 YYNGEE. CDR3 size: 15 residues. The V end lost 2 bases, the J end lost 3 bases, and 15 bases lay between the germline ends. The CDR3 region is CASSVGASPVYEQYF. DNA of the CDR3: TGTGCCAGCAGCGTCGGTGCCTCTCCTGTCTACGAGCAGTACTTC.

The genes are TRBV13 and TRBJ2-3; TRBD1 might be the D (7 bases). Deletions cut 0 bases from V and 6 bases from J, with 13 bases between. The CDR3 has 15 amino acids. Germline CDR1 is PRHDT and CDR2 is FYEKMQ (reference sequence). Here the CDR3 DNA reads TGTGCCAGCAGCTTAGGTCAGGGGGGCCCGGATACGCAGTATTTT. This encodes CASSLGQGGPDTQYF.

The chain uses TRBV27 and TRBJ2-3, with 9 bases lining up with TRBD1. CDR3 size: 18 residues. Trimming removed 2 bases from V and 5 bases from J; junction bases left unmatched: 14. The germline CDR1 and CDR2 sequences are MNHEY and SMNVEV (reference sequence). The CDR3 here is CASSLKYWDRDLRDTQYF. In nucleotides, the CDR3 is TGTGCCAGCAGTTTAAAGTATTGGGACAGGGACCTCAGAGATACGCAGTATTTT.

The rearrangement joins TRBV9 to TRBJ2-7; no clear D. The germline V and J ends were trimmed by 4 bases and 6 bases, with 14 bases remaining between them. Germline V CDR1 and CDR2: SGDLS, YYNGEE. The CDR3 spans 13 residues. The CDR3 spells CASSPQMIAEQYF. For the CDR3, the DNA is TGTGCCAGCAGCCCCCAGATGATCGCCGAGCAGTACTTC.

The V gene is TRBV13, the J gene TRBJ2-7; 10 bases align to TRBD2. Germline assignment: CDR1 PRHDT and CDR2 FYEKMQ (reference sequence). The trim removed 2 bases at V and 6 bases at J, leaving 16 bases unmatched. The CDR3 runs to 18 residues. CDR3 DNA sequence: TGTGCCAGCAGCTTATCCGAAGCGGGAGGGACCTATATGGGCGAGCAGTACTTC. It is translated as CASSLSEAGGTYMGEQYF.

The V and J genes are TRBV10-1 and TRBJ2-5; 7 bases are shared with TRBD1. The germline CDR1 and CDR2 sequences are WNHNN and SYGVQD (reference sequence). This CDR3 has 14 amino acids. Trimming cost V 6 bases and J 3 bases; bases outside gene matches: 7. CDR3 region: CASSQTGPKETQYF. The CDR3 DNA sequence: TGCGCCAGCAGCCAGACAGGGCCTAAAGAGACCCAGTACTTC.

This rearrangement joins TRBV6-5 to TRBJ1-1, with TRBD1 matching 8 bases. The junction had 10 bases not matched to a gene; V was cut back by 6 bases and J by 7 bases. The CDR3 is 14 residues long. Germline lookup yields CDR1 MNHEY and CDR2 SVGAGI. The CDR3: CASRPGQGVGEAFF. The CDR3 bases are TGTGCCAGCAGACCCGGACAGGGAGTGGGTGAAGCTTTCTTT.

The chain couples TRBV25-1 to TRBJ2-1; D might be TRBD2 (5 bases). Germline lookup yields CDR1 MGHDK and CDR2 SYGVNS. The CDR3 has 13 residues. Trimming shortened V by 0 bases and J by 9 bases, and 9 bases separated the two germline ends. The DNA for the CDR3 is TGTGCCAGCAGTGAATATTTGGGGAGTGAGCAGTTCTTC. Its translation: CASSEYLGSEQFF.

This chain joins TRBV28 and TRBJ2-2; TRBD2 matches 7 bases. The V segment lost 6 bases and the J segment 1 base; nucleotides outside the gene matches: 5. CDR3 length equals 15 residues. Germline lookup yields CDR1 MDHEN and CDR2 SYDVKM. The CDR3 region has the DNA TGTGCCAGCAGCGGAGGGAGGGGGAACACCGGGGAGCTGTTTTTT. It codes for CASSGGRGNTGELFF.

The J gene is TRBJ2-5, the V gene TRBV2, with D possibly TRBD2 on 5 matching bases. The V gene's germline CDR1 is SNHLY and CDR2 FYNNEI. The V end lost 3 bases, the J end lost 5 bases, and 19 bases lay between the germline ends. The CDR3 contains 16 residues. CDR3 in DNA: TGTGCCAGCAGTGATCCAGCGGCTAGACTCCACGAGACCCAGTACTTC. As protein: CASSDPAARLHETQYF.

The chain links TRBV6-5 to TRBJ1-2, with D perhaps TRBD1 (6 bases). CDR3 size: 13 residues. The V and J ends lost 6 bases and 7 bases respectively, with 15 bases between them. The germline gives CDR1 MNHEY, CDR2 SVGAGI. DNA for the CDR3: TGTGCCAGCAGAACACCGACAGGAGGTGGCTACACCTTC. Protein product: CASRTPTGGGYTF.

This clone was counted once. This chain links TRBV4-3 with TRBJ2-1, with 7 nucleotides matching TRBD2. The CDR3 has 17 amino acids. Germline lookup yields CDR1 LGHNA and CDR2 YSLEER. After removal of 0 bases from V and 6 bases from J, the junction contained 11 bases not matched to a gene. The CDR3 spells CASSQDYRAAGSNEQFF. The CDR3 nucleotides read TGCGCCAGCAGCCAAGATTACCGGGCAGCGGGAAGCAATGAGCAGTTCTTC.

J is TRBJ1-2 and V is TRBV5-1; D not certain. The CDR3 contains 16 residues. V was shortened by 1 base and J by 5 bases, with 18 bases between the two germline ends. Germline CDR1 reads SGHRS; CDR2 reads YFSETQ. As DNA, the CDR3 is TGCGCCAGCAGCTTGAACGGGTTGTCCACTGGGTATGGCTACACCTTC. Its translation: CASSLNGLSTGYGYTF.

The chain recombines TRBV2 with TRBJ1-5; D unclear. The CDR3 is 15 amino acids. From germline, CDR1 is SNHLY and CDR2 FYNNEI. Deletions cut 6 bases from V and 8 bases from J, with 20 bases between. Here the CDR3 DNA reads TGTGCCAGCAGCTCCGTGGGCAGATTGAGGGAGCCCCAGCATTTT. This codes for CASSSVGRLREPQHF.